The clone carrying this T cell receptor (beta chain) appeared many times. These data belong to a study of neurological immune-mediated disorders. This CDR3 comprises 16 residues. V shed 8 bases and J 4 bases; nucleotides not matched to a gene: 16. Synthesis of cDNA was accomplished via 5'RACE employing 10-nucleotide random UMIs. Using its own MiXCR run on the 5' RACE reads, TCRdb lists one record per CDR3 protein. This table has around 40,000 distinct CDR3 sequences, almost 7.5% appearing once. The clonotype was recovered from a man aged 50 to 59 in good health. This chain uses TRBV12-3 or TRBV12-4 with TRBJ2-7; TRBD1 matches 8 bases. Sequenced: CD4+ T cells from blood. CDR3 region: CASGTLGQGLQYEQYF. In DNA, the CDR3 is TGTGCCAGCGGAACCCTTGGACAGGGCCTTCAGTACGAGCAGTACTTC.